The source of this T cell receptor beta chain is a study of blood T cell repertoires in COVID-19. The protocol was immunoSEQ multiplex PCR, while the TCRdb copy is restricted to in-frame clones and leaves out a portion. Of around 250,000 clones listed, over 80% are singletons. This receptor was obtained from a man in his sixties who had recovered from COVID-19. The material sequenced was peripheral blood.

This CDR3 reads CASSPTDRGANYGYTF. The CDR3 DNA reads TGTGCCAGCAGCCCAACGGACAGGGGAGCTAACTATGGCTACACCTTC. The genes are TRBV7-6 and TRBJ1-2, with 9 bases aligning to TRBD1. The germline CDR1 and CDR2 sequences are SGHVS and FNYEAQ. The CDR3 has 16 amino acids. V was clipped by 5 bases and J by 0 bases; unmatched bases: 7.